The 8 T cell receptor beta chains given below trace back to one sample, sequenced in a study of blood T cell repertoires in COVID-19. TCRdb keeps only in-frame clones here, not all; method: immunoSEQ multiplex PCR. The table has 85,000 to 130,000 clones, about nine tenths seen once. The material sequenced was peripheral blood. These receptors were collected from a man between 65 and 85 years old with acute or convalescent COVID-19.

The genes are TRBV3-1 (or the pseudogene TRBV3-2) and TRBJ1-2; 12 bases align to TRBD1. Trimming at V came to 3 bases and at J to 8 bases, leaving 7 bases not matched to a gene. The CDR3 totals 15 residues. From germline, CDR1 is LGHDT and CDR2 YNNKEL (reference sequence). The CDR3 region is CASSQHRDRGRGYTF. Written as DNA, the CDR3 is TGTGCCAGCAGCCAGCACCGGGACAGGGGGCGCGGCTACACCTTC.

The chain links TRBV28 to TRBJ1-2; 7 positions match TRBD1. The CDR3 length is 13 residues. After removal of 3 bases from V and 8 bases from J, the junction contained 6 bases not matched to a gene. The V gene's germline CDR1 is MDHEN and CDR2 SYDVKM. CDR3: CASSFQRGRGYTF. CDR3 nucleotide sequence: TGTGCCAGCAGTTTTCAAAGGGGGCGAGGCTACACCTTC.

The V gene is TRBV6-5, the J gene TRBJ2-1, with D possibly being TRBD2 (6 bases). CDR1 MNHEY and CDR2 SVGAGI come from the germline V gene. Deletions cut 2 bases from V and 0 bases from J, with 8 bases between. CDR3 length equals 15 residues. CDR3 protein: CASSYGTRSYNEQFF. The DNA of the CDR3 is TGTGCCAGCAGTTACGGGACTCGCTCCTACAATGAGCAGTTCTTC.

The chain combines TRBV6-5 with TRBJ2-3, with 8 nucleotides matching TRBD2. J lost 5 bases, V lost 6 bases, and 10 bases had no gene match. CDR1 and CDR2 from the germline V gene are MNHEY and SVGAGI. The CDR3 contains 15 residues. The CDR3 DNA reads TGTGCCAGCAGCCTCGTTCGGGGGGGTATAGATACGCAGTATTTT. It specifies CASSLVRGGIDTQYF.

This rearrangement joins TRBV7-2 to TRBJ2-1; tentative D call: TRBD2 (7 bases). Germline V CDR1 and CDR2: SGHTA, FQGNSA. V lost 5 bases to trimming and J lost 10 bases, with 18 bases between them. The CDR3 contains 14 residues. As DNA, the CDR3 is TGTGCCAGCAGCCCACAGAGGGGGGGGCAGGAGCAGTTCTTC. This codes for CASSPQRGGQEQFF. Supplemented by reference TRBV7-2 and TRBJ2-1, the full variable domain reads GAGVSQSPSNKVTEKGKDVELRCDPISGHTALYWYRQSLGQGLEFLIYFQGNSAPDKSGLPSDRFSAERTGGSVSTLTIQRTQQEDSAVYLCASSPQRGGQEQFFGPGTRLTVL.

The table lists this clone with a count of one. The V and J genes are TRBV30 and TRBJ2-1; TRBD2 matches at 12 bases. With V trimmed by 5 bases and J by 12 bases, 17 bases remained unmatched. CDR3 size: 16 residues. Germline V gives CDR1 GTSNPN, CDR2 SVGIG (reference sequence). CDR3 sequence: CAWGGQGWTSGARQFF. CDR3 bases: TGTGCCTGGGGAGGGCAGGGTTGGACTAGCGGGGCTCGGCAGTTCTTC.

The V gene is TRBV15, the J gene TRBJ2-7; tentative D call: TRBD1 (6 bases). V lost 1 base and J 3 bases, leaving 10 bases between the germline ends. The CDR3 spans 14 residues. Germline V lookup: CDR1 LNHNV, CDR2 YYDKDF (reference sequence). CDR3 sequence: CATSRVAGVYEQYF. CDR3 DNA: TGTGCCACCAGCAGAGTGGCAGGGGTCTACGAGCAGTACTTC.

The chain carries TRBV12-5 and TRBJ2-1; no clear D gene. V lost 0 bases, J lost 0 bases, and 12 bases lay in between. Germline CDR1 is LGHNT and CDR2 is FRNRAP. The CDR3 loop spans 17 amino acids. The CDR3 DNA is TGTGCTAGTGGTTTGGTAACTCTTGTTAGCTCCTACAATGAGCAGTTCTTC. This sequence encodes CASGLVTLVSSYNEQFF.